This TCR beta chain was documented in a study of human T cells and chemical hapten exposure. TCRdb re-called the RACE reads with MiXCR, one entry per CDR3 protein. The sample has fewer than 60,000 distinct CDR3 sequences, about a tenth seen once. The CDR3 is 15 amino acids. V was cut by 3 bases and J by 3 bases, with 14 bases left in between. The germline CDR1 and CDR2 sequences are SGHDN and FVKESK. As to time point: patch test 1, 2 weeks after DPC sensitization. The treatment here: therapeutic diphenylcyclopropenone sensitization with weekly scalp DPC. The sequenced sample was whole blood, obtained in connection with sensitization to the hapten diphenylcyclopropenone (DPC). J is TRBJ1-2 and V is TRBV14; tentative D call: TRBD1 (6 bases). The sequence derives from a woman in her forties or fifties with alopecia areata. Some clones in this sample may be carry-over from other donors' samples. The CDR3 DNA reads TGTGCCAGCAGCCACCTACAGGGACGGGACTATGGCTACACCTTC. It codes for CASSHLQGRDYGYTF.